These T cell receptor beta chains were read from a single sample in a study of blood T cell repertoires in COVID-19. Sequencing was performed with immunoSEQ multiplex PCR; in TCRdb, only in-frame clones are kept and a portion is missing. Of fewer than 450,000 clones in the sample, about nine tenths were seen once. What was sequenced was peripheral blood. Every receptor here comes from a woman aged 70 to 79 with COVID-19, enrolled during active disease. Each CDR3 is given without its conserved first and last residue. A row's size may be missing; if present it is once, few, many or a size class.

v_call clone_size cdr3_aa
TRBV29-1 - SVLQGAWSTEAF
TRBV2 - ASSEGQGTEQF
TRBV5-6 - ASSLVTEGSPLH
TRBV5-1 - ASSLTGGSGNTIY
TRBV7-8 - ASSLNSGELF
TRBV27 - ASSLMTGGETQY
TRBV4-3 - ASSHGPGWANEKLF
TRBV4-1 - ASSQEARVEQY
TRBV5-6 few ASSRTGGTYGYT
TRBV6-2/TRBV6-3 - ASSNTLDGGVNEQY